The rows below give T cell receptor beta chains drawn from one sample of a study of shared clonotypes between healthy human individuals. TCRdb keeps only in-frame clones here, not all; method: immunoSEQ multiplex PCR. The table has about 510,000 clones, 79% seen once; the top ten hold around 13%. The sequencing input was PBMCs. The receptors here all came from a woman aged 40 to 50 in good health. Some clones in this sample may be carry-over from other donors' samples. CDR3s leave out the opening cysteine and the closing phenylalanine or tryptophan. The order of the fields is J gene, D gene, V gene, CDR3 protein. D genes are given only for firm matches.

TRBJ2-1	.	TRBV15	ATRQLASSYNEQF
TRBJ2-3	.	TRBV7-3	ASSLDGLGATDTQY
TRBJ2-5	.	TRBV28	ASSFLGIEETQY
TRBJ1-4	.	TRBV5-1	ASSTGGNEKLF
TRBJ2-2	TRBD2	TRBV5-1	ASAEVAGVEGELF
TRBJ2-3	.	TRBV4-2	ASSQAATDTQY
TRBJ2-1	TRBD1	TRBV29-1	SVEDRNYNEQF
TRBJ1-2	TRBD1	TRBV13	ASSSWDSANYGYT
TRBJ2-3	TRBD2	TRBV28	ASSLLGTSGRGTDTQY
TRBJ2-7	TRBD2	TRBV6-6	ASKPGLAGMYEQY
TRBJ1-1	.	TRBV14	ASSPVRGERTEAF
TRBJ2-7	.	TRBV27	ASSLSGIVFEQY
TRBJ2-5	TRBD2	TRBV6-1	ASSEGTSGRGTQY
TRBJ2-5	.	TRBV5-4	ASSADYNQETQY
TRBJ2-3	.	TRBV10-3	AISDGPEVDTQY
TRBJ2-7	TRBD1	TRBV18	ASSPTGTGNKYEQY
TRBJ1-1	.	TRBV29-1	SVGRPVGGNTEAF
TRBJ2-6	TRBD1	TRBV7-9	ASSPTGALSGANVLT
TRBJ1-5	TRBD1	TRBV9	ASSPGTGANQPQH
TRBJ1-6	.	TRBV30	AWRKDTENSPLH
.	.	TRBV5-1	ASSIQGTEQY
TRBJ2-2	.	TRBV15	ATSITRTGELF
TRBJ2-7	TRBD2	TRBV7-3	ASSLSGGSPYEQY